This T cell receptor beta chain was captured by sequencing in a study of T cell responses to AZD1222 COVID-19 vaccine. Per germline, CDR1 SNHLY and CDR2 FYNNEI. The CDR3 totals 17 residues. The ends lost 3 bases at V and 0 bases at J; junction bases unmatched: 8. The assay was immunoSEQ multiplex PCR, and TCRdb's table has in-frame clones only and misses some. The data show fewer than 90,000 clones, 85% to 90% seen once. Second-dose intervals of approximately 4 or approximately 12 weeks were pooled. As for this clone: Its antigen is as yet unknown.

Whole-study findings and limits: Clonal diversity may have been underestimated, and the donors were mostly white British, with more females than males. Only a handful of AZD1222 recipients were seropositive at baseline. Spike-specific TCR breadth and depth rose after two AZD1222 doses.

Sequenced material: peripheral blood, taken 28 days after the second AZD1222 dose. J is TRBJ1-3 and V is TRBV2; the match to TRBD1 covers 7 bases. This TCR derives from an adult who received the AZD1222 COVID-19 vaccine. The CDR3 protein is CASSDRGTVGSGNTIYF. The CDR3, as DNA: TGTGCCAGCAGTGATCGAGGGACAGTGGGCTCTGGAAACACCATATATTTT.